This entry features one T cell receptor beta chain sequence. Its antigen is unknown. Assay used: immunoSEQ multiplex PCR; TCRdb lists only in-frame clones, some missing. The sample lists roughly 200,000 clones, approximately 93% occurring once. These data come from a study of T cell responses to AZD1222 COVID-19 vaccine. General study findings and limits: Among the donors, most were white British and more were female, and clonal diversity was possibly underestimated. Repertoires were sampled only after the peak T cell response.

The material was peripheral blood, obtained 28 days after the second AZD1222 dose. This receptor was taken from an adult who received the AZD1222 COVID-19 vaccine.

As DNA, the CDR3 is TGTGCCAGCAGCCAAGATGTCTCAGGGATAGCGGACAATGAGCAGTTCTTC. Protein product: CASSQDVSGIADNEQFF. This chain uses TRBV4-2 with TRBJ2-1; tentative D call: TRBD2 (6 bases). The length of the CDR3 is 17 residues. Per germline, CDR1 LGHNA and CDR2 YNFKEQ. The V and J ends lost 0 bases and 5 bases respectively, with 17 bases between them.